The clone carrying this T cell receptor (beta chain) was observed once. The sample is drawn from a study of T cell changes during pregnancy in multiple sclerosis. This CDR3 comprises 14 residues. Germline-derived CDR1 and CDR2 are SQVTM and ANQGSEA. The J segment lost 2 bases and the V segment lost 7 bases, leaving 6 bases of the junction unmatched. Assay used: immunoSEQ multiplex PCR; TCRdb lists only in-frame clones, some missing. The sample contains about 100,000 clones, about nine tenths of which appear only once. The starting material was peripheral blood, obtained after pregnancy. This clonotype was sampled from a female donor with multiple sclerosis, enrolled in a pregnancy study. J is TRBJ2-1 and V is TRBV29-1; 9 nucleotides align to TRBD2. The CDR3, as DNA: TGCAGCGCCTCTAGCGGGAATCCCTACAATGAGCAGTTCTTC. Translated: CSASSGNPYNEQFF.